This T cell receptor beta chain was retrieved from a study of control samples from healthy donors and cancer patients. TCRdb keeps only in-frame clones here, not all; method: immunoSEQ multiplex PCR. The sample lists some 120,000 clones, 70% to 90% occurring once. The V gene end was trimmed by 4 bases and the J gene end by 4 bases; junction bases not matched to a gene: 8. Germline values: CDR1 SGHNT, CDR2 YYREEE (reference sequence). The CDR3 is made up of 16 amino acids. The sequence was collected from a woman in her sixties or seventies in good health. The chain couples TRBV5-4 to TRBJ2-7; TRBD2 matches at 13 bases. Source material: blood. As DNA, the CDR3 is TGTGCCAGCAGCATTAAGACTAGCGGGGGGTTATACGAGCAGTACTTC. Its translation: CASSIKTSGGLYEQYF.